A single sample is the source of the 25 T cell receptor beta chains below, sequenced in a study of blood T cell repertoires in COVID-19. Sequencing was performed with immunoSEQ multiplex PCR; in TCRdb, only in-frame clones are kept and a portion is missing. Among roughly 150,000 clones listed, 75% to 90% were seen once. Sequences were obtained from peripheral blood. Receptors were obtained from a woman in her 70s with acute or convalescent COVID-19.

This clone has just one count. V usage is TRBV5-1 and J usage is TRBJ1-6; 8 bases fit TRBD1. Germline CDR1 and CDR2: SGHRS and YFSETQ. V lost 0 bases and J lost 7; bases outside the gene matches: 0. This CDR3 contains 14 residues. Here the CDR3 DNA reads TGCGCCAGCAGCTTGGGGGACAGGAATTCACCCCTCCACTTT. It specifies CASSLGDRNSPLHF.

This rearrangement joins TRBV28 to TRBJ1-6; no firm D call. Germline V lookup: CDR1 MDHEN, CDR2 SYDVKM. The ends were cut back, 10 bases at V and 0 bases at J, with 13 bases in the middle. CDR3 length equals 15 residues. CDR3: CATLMGSSYNSPLHF. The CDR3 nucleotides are TGTGCCACTTTGATGGGGAGCTCCTATAATTCACCCCTCCACTTT.

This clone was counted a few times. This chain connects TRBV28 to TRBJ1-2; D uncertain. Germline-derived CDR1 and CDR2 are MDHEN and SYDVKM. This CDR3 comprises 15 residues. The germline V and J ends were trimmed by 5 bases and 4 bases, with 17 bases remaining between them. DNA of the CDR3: TGTGCCAGCAGTACCCGACCCGGGGTCTCCTATGGCTACACCTTC. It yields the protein CASSTRPGVSYGYTF.

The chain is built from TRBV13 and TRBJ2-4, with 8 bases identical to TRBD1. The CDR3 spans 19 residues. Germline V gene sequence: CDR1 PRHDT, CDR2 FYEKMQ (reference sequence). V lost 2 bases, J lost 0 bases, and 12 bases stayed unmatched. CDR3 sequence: CASSLRTPGQAIAKNIQYF. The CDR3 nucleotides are TGTGCCAGCAGCTTAAGGACTCCGGGACAGGCGATAGCCAAAAACATTCAGTACTTC. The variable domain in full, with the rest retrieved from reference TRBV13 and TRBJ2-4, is AAGVIQSPRHLIKEKRETATLKCYPIPRHDTVYWYQQGPGQDPQFLISFYEKMQSDKGSIPDRFSAQQFSDYHSELNMSSLELGDSALYFCASSLRTPGQAIAKNIQYFGAGTRLSVL.

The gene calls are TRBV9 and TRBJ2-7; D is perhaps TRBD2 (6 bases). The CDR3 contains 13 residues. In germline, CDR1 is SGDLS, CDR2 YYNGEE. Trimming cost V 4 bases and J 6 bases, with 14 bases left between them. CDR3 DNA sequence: TGTGCCAGCAGCCCACGGGCGGGGAGCGAGCAGTACTTC. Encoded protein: CASSPRAGSEQYF.

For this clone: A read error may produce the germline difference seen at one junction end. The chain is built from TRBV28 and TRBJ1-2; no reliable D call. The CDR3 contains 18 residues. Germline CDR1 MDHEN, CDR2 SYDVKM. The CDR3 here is CVSSLRYAAAAPLDGYTF. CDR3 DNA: TGTGTCAGCAGTCTCCGATATGCGGCAGCGGCTCCGTTGGACGGCTACACCTTC.

This CDR3 is CSVGWGGNQPQHF. The DNA for the CDR3 is TGCAGCGTTGGATGGGGGGGGAACCAGCCCCAGCATTTT. V and J are TRBV29-1 and TRBJ1-5; weak D call: TRBD1 (5 bases). This CDR3 is built from 13 residues. Germline CDR1 reads SQVTM; CDR2 reads ANQGSEA. V was shortened by 4 bases and J by 7 bases, with 14 bases between the two germline ends.

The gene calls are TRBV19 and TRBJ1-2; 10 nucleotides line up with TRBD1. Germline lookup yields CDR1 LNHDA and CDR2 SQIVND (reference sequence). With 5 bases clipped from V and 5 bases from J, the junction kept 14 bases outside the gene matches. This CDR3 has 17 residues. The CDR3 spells CASSLGTGVTLHYGYTF. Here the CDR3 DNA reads TGTGCCAGTAGTCTCGGGACAGGGGTTACACTTCATTATGGCTACACCTTC.

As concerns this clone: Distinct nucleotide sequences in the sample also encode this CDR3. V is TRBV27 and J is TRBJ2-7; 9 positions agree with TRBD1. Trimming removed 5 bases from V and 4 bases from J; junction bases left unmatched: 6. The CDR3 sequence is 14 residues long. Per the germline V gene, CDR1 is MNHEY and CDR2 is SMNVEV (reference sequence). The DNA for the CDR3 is TGTGCCAGCAGTCCAAGGACAGGGGCTTACGAGCAGTACGTC. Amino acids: CASSPRTGAYEQYV.

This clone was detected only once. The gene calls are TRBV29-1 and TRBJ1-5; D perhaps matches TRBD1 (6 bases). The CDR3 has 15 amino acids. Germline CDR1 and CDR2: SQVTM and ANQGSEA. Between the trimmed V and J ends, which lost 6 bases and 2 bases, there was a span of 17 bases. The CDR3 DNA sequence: TGCAGCGTGGCACAGGGAGGGTCAGGCAATCAGCCCCAGCATTTT. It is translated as CSVAQGGSGNQPQHF.

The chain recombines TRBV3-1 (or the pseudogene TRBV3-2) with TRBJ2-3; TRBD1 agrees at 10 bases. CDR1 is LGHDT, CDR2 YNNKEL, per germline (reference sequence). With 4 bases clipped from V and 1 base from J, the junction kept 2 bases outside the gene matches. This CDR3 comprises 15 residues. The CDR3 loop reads CASSPGTGGTDTQYF. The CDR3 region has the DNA TGTGCCAGCAGCCCCGGGACAGGGGGCACAGATACGCAGTATTTT.

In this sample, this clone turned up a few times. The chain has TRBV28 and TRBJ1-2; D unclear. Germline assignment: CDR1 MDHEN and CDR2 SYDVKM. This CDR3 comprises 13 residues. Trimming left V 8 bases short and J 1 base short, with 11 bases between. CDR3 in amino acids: CASVPGDNYGYTF. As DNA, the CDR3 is TGTGCCAGCGTCCCCGGGGATAACTATGGCTACACCTTC.

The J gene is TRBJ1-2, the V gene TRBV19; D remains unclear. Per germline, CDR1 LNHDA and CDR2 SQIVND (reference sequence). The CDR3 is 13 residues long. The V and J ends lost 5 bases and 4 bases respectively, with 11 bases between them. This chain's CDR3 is CASSPQSIYGYTF. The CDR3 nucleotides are TGTGCCAGTAGTCCCCAGTCCATCTATGGCTACACCTTC.

Here the CDR3 reads CASSSWTGATGELFF. CDR3 DNA sequence: TGTGCCAGCAGCTCCTGGACAGGGGCAACCGGGGAGCTGTTTTTT. The chain joins TRBV13 to TRBJ2-2, with TRBD1 matching 9 bases. The CDR3 loop spans 15 amino acids. Per germline, CDR1 PRHDT and CDR2 FYEKMQ (reference sequence). The V gene end was trimmed by 4 bases and the J gene end by 5 bases; junction bases not matched to a gene: 5. Full variable domain (rest looked up from reference TRBV13 and TRBJ2-2): AAGVIQSPRHLIKEKRETATLKCYPIPRHDTVYWYQQGPGQDPQFLISFYEKMQSDKGSIPDRFSAQQFSDYHSELNMSSLELGDSALYFCASSSWTGATGELFFGEGSRLTVL.

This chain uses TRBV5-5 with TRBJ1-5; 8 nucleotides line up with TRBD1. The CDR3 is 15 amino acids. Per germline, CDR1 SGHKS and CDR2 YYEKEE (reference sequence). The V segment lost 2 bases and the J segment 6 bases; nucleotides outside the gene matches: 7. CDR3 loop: CASSFDRGTSQPQHF. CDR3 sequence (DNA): TGTGCCAGCAGCTTCGACAGGGGTACGAGTCAGCCCCAGCATTTT.

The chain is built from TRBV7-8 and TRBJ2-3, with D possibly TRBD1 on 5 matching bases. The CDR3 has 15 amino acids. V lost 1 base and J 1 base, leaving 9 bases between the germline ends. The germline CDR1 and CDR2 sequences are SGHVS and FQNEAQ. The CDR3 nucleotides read TGTGCCAGCAGCTTAGGGGCACAGGGCACAGATACGCAGTATTTT. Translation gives CASSLGAQGTDTQYF.

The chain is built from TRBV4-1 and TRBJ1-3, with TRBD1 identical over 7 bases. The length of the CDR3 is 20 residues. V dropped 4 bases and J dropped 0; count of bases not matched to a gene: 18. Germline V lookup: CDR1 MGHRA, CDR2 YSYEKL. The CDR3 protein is CASSRPRTGTAPSSGNTIYF. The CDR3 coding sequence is TGCGCCAGCAGCCGCCCAAGAACCGGGACAGCGCCCAGCTCTGGAAACACCATATATTTT.

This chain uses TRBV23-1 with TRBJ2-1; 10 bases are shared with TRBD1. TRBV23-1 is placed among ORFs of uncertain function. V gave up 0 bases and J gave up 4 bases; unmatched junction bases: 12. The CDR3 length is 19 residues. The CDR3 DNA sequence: TGCGCCAGCAGTCAATCTTTCTCCGGGACAGGGGATGGATACAATGAGCAGTTCTTC. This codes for CASSQSFSGTGDGYNEQFF.

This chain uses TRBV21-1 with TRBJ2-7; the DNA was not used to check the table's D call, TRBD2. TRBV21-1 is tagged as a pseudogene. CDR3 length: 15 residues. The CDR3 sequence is CASTPPSGGSYEQYF. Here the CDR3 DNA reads TGTGCCAGCACCCCCCCCAGCGGGGGAAGTTACGAGCAGTACTTC.

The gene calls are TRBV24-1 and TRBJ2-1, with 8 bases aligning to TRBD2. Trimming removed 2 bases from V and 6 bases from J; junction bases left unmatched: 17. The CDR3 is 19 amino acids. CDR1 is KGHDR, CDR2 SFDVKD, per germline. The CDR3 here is CATSDSGGHPMVGVNEQFF. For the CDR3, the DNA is TGTGCCACCAGTGATTCGGGGGGGCACCCTATGGTTGGGGTCAATGAGCAGTTCTTC.

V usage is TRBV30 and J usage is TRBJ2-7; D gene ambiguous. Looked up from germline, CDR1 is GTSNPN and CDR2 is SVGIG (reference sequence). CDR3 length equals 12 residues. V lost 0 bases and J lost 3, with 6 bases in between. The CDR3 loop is CAWSVISYEQYF. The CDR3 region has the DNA TGTGCCTGGAGTGTAATCAGCTACGAGCAGTACTTC.

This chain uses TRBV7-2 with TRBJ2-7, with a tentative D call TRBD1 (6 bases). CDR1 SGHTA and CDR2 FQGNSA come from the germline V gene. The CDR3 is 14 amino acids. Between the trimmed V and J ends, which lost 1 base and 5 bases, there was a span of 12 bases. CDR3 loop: CASSLVSGADEQYF. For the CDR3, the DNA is TGTGCCAGCAGCTTAGTCTCAGGGGCGGACGAGCAGTACTTC.

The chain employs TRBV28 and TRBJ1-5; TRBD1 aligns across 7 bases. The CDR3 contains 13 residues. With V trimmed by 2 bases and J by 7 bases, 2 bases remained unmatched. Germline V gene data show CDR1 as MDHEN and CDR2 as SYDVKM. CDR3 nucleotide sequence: TGTGCCAGCAGTTTAGACAGGGACCAGCCCCAGCATTTT. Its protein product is CASSLDRDQPQHF.

DNA of the CDR3: TGCGCCAGCAGCTTACCGCTAGCGGGGGGTTCAGATACGCAGTATTTT. It encodes CASSLPLAGGSDTQYF. This sequence joins TRBV5-1 and TRBJ2-3, with 11 bases that match TRBD2. Trimming removed 2 bases from V and 4 bases from J; junction bases left unmatched: 6. Germline CDR1 and CDR2: SGHRS and YFSETQ. This CDR3 comprises 16 residues. Full variable domain (missing parts from reference TRBV5-1 and TRBJ2-3): KAGVTQTPRYLIKTRGQQVTLSCSPISGHRSVSWYQQTPGQGLQFLFEYFSETQRNKGNFPGRFSGRQFSNSRSEMNVSTLELGDSALYLCASSLPLAGGSDTQYFGPGTRLTVL.

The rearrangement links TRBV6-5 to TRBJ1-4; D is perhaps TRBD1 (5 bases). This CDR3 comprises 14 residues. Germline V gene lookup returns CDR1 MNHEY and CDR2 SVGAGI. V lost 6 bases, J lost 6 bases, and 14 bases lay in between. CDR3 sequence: CASSPQVSYEKLFF. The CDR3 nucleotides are TGTGCCAGCAGCCCACAGGTGTCATATGAAAAACTGTTTTTT.